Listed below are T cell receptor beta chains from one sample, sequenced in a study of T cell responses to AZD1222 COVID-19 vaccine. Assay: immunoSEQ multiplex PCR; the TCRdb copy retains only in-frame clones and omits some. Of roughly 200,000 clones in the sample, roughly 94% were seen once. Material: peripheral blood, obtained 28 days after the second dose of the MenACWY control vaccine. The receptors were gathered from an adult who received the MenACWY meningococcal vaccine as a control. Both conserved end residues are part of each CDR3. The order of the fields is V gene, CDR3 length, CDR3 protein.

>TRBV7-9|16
CASSFLGGSNTGELFF
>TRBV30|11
CAGTTQNEQFF
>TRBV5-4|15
CASSHSGSPYNEQFF
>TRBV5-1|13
CASSFGSTGELFF
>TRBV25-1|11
CASSDHYEQYF
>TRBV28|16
CASSYPQGRDNSPLHF
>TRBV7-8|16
CASSLSAGRASYEQYF
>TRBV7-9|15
CASSLGRGRTDTQYF
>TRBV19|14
CASSPGISSYEQYF
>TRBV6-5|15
CASSYSGQALGEQYF
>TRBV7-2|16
CASRQLAGSSYNEQFF
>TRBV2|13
CASREQGAGGYTF
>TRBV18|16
CASSREQGAPPHEQYF
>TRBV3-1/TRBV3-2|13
CASRTGGQETQYF
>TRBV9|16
CASSTDPGGSTDTQYF
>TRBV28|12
CASSPPGDGYTF
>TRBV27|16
CASSFSRGADRDEQFF
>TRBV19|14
CASSERGETDTQYF
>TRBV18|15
CASSPATDSGNTIYF
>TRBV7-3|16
CASSLTRREATDTQYF
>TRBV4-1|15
CASSQVPGQAYEQYF
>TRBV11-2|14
CASSLGTVNTEAFF